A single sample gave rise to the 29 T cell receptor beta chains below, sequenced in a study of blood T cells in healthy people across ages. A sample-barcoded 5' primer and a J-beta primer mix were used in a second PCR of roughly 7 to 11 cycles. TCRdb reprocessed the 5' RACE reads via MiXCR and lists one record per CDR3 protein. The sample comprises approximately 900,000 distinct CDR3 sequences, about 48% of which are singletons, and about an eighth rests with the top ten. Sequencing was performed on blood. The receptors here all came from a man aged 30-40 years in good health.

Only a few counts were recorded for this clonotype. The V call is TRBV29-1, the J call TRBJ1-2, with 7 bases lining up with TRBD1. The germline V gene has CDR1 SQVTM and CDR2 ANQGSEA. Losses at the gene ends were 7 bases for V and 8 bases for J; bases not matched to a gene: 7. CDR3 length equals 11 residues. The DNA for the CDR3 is TGCAGCGCCGACAGGGTGGGCGGCTACACCTTC. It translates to CSADRVGGYTF.

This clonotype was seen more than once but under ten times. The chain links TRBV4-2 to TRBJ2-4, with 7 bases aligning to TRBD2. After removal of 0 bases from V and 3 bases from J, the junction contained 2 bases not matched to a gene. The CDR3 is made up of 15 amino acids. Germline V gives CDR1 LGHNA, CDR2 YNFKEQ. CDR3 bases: TGTGCCAGCAGCCAAGAAGCTAGCGGCAAAAACATTCAGTACTTC. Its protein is CASSQEASGKNIQYF.

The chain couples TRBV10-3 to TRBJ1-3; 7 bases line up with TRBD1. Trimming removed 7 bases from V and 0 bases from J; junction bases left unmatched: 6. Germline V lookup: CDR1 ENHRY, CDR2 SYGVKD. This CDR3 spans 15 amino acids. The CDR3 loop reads CAITPDRDSGNTIYF. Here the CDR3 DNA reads TGTGCCATCACTCCCGACAGGGACTCTGGAAACACCATATATTTT.

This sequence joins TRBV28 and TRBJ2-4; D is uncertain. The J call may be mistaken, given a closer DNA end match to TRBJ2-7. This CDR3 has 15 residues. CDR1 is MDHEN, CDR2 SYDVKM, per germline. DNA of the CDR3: TGTGCCAGCAGTTTATTGGCAGAGAGAGACTACGAGCAGTACTTC. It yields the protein CASSLLAERDYEQYF.

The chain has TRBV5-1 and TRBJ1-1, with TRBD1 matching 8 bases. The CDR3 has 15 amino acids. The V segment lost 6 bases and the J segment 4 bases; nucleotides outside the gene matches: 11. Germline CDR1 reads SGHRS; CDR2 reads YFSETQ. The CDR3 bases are TGCGCCAGCATCGATCGGACAGGGCAGGTCACTGAAGCTTTCTTT. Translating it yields CASIDRTGQVTEAFF.

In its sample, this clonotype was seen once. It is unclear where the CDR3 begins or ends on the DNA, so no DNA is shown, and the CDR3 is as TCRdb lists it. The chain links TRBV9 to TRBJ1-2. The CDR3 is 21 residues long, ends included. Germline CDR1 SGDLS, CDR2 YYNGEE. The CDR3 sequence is CASSPTRLAGVDGAQYFGYTF.

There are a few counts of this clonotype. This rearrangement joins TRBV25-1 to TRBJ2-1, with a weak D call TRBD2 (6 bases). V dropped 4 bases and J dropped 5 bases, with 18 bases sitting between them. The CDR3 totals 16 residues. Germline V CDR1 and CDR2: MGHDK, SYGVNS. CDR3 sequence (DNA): TGTGCCAGCAGTGCCCAAGGGGTAGCGGTGCACAATGAGCAGTTCTTC. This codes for CASSAQGVAVHNEQFF.

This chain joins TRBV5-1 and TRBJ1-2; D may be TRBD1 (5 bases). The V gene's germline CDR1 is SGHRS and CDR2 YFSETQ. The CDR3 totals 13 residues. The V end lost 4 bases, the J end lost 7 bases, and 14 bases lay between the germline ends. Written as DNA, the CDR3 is TGCGCCAGCAGCACCGGGACCGCGCTTGGCTACACCTTC. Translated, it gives CASSTGTALGYTF.

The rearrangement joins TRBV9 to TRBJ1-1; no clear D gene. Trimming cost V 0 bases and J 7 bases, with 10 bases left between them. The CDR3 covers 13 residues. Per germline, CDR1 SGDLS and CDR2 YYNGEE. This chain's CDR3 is CASSVAGRSEAFF. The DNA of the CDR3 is TGTGCCAGCAGCGTAGCTGGCAGGAGTGAAGCTTTCTTT.

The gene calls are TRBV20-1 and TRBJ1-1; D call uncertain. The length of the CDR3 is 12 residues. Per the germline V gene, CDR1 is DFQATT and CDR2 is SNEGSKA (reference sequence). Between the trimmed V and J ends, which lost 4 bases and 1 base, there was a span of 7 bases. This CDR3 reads CSATRGNTEAFF. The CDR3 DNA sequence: TGCAGTGCTACCCGTGGGAACACTGAAGCTTTCTTT.

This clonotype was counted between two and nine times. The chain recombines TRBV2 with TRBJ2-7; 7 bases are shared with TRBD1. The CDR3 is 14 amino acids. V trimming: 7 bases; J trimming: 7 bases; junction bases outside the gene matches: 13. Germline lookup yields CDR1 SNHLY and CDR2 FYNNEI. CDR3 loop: CASTPRQGGLEQYF. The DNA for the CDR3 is TGTGCCAGCACCCCCAGACAGGGCGGGTTAGAGCAGTACTTC.

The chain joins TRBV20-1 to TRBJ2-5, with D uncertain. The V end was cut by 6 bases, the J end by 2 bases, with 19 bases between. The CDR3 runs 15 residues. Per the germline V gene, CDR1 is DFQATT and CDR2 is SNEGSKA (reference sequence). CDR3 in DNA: TGCAGTGCCATACCGCAGGCTAACCTTCAAGAGACCCAGTACTTC. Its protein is CSAIPQANLQETQYF.

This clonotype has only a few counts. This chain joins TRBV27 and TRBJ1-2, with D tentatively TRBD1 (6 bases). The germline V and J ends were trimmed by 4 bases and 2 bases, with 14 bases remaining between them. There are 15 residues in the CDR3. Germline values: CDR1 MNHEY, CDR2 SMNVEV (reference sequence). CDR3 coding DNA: TGTGCCAGCAGTTCTGTGGGGCAGGGGAACTATGGCTACACCTTC. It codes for CASSSVGQGNYGYTF.

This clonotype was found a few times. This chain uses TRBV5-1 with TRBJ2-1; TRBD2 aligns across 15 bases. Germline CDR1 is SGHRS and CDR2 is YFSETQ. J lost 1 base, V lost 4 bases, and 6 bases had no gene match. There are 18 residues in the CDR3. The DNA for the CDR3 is TGCGCCAGCAGCATAGGACTAGCGGGGGGGCTTTCCTACAATGAGCAGTTCTTC. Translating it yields CASSIGLAGGLSYNEQFF. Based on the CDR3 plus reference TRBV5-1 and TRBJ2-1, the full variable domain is KAGVTQTPRYLIKTRGQQVTLSCSPISGHRSVSWYQQTPGQGLQFLFEYFSETQRNKGNFPGRFSGRQFSNSRSEMNVSTLELGDSALYLCASSIGLAGGLSYNEQFFGPGTRLTVL.

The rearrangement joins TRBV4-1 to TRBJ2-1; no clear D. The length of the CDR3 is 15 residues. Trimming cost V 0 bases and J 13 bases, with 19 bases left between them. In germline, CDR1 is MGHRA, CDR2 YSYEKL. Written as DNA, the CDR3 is TGCGCCAGCAGCCAAGATGCCCCAGCGTCAGAGACCCAGTTCTTC. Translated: CASSQDAPASETQFF.

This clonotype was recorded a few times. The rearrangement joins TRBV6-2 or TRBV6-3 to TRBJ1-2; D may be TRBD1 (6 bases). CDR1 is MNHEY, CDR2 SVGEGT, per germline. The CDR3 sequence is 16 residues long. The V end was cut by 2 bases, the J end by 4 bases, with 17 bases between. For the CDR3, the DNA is TGTGCCAGCAGTTACCCATCGGGGGCCTCGGGCTATGGCTACACCTTC. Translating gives CASSYPSGASGYGYTF.

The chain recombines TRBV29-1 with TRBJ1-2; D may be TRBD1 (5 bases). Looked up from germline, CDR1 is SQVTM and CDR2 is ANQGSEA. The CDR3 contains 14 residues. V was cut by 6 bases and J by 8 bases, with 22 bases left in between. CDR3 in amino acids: CSVHAGTLKTGYTF. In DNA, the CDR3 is TGCAGCGTGCATGCCGGGACCCTGAAGACCGGCTACACCTTC.

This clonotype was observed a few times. CDR3 amino acids: CAWTGTSSYEQYF. CDR3 coding DNA: TGTGCCTGGACCGGGACGAGCTCCTACGAGCAGTACTTC. This chain links TRBV30 with TRBJ2-7; either TRBD1 or TRBD2 may supply D (5 bases each). Trimming shortened V by 4 bases and J by 0 bases, and 10 bases separated the two germline ends. CDR3 length equals 13 residues. Germline V lookup: CDR1 GTSNPN, CDR2 SVGIG (reference sequence).

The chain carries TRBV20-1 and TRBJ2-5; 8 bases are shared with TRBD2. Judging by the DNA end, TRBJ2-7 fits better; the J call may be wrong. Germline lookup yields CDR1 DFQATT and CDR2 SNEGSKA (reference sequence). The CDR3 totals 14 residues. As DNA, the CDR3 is TGCAGTGCCCCTCACCCGGGGGGGAGTTACGAGCAGTACTTC. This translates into CSAPHPGGSYEQYF.

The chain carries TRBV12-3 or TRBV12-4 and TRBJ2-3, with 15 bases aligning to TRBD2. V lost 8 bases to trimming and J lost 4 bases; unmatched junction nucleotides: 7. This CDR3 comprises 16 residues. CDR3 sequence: CASSKGLAGGSDTQYF. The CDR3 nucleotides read TGTGCCAGCTCCAAGGGACTAGCGGGGGGCTCAGATACGCAGTATTTT.

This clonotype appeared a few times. The CDR3 DNA follows: TGTGCCAGCAGTGGGGGGGAGAACACTGAAGCTTTCTTT. Protein product: CASSGGENTEAFF. The rearrangement links TRBV2 to TRBJ1-1; maybe TRBD1 (5 bases). This CDR3 is built from 13 residues. V gave up 4 bases and J gave up 1 base, with 7 bases separating them. Germline CDR1 is SNHLY and CDR2 is FYNNEI.

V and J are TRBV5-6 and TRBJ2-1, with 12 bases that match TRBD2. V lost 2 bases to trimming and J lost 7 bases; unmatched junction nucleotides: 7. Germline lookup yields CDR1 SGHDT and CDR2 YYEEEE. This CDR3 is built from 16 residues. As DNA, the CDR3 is TGTGCCAGCAGCTTTCGACTAGCGGGGGTACGGAATGAGCAGTTCTTC. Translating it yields CASSFRLAGVRNEQFF.

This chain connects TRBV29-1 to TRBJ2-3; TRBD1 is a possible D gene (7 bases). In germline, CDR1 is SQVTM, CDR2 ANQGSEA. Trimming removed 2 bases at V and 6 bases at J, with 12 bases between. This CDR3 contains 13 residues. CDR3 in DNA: TGCAGCGTTGAACTGGCAGGGGGGGATACGCAGTATTTT. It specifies CSVELAGGDTQYF.

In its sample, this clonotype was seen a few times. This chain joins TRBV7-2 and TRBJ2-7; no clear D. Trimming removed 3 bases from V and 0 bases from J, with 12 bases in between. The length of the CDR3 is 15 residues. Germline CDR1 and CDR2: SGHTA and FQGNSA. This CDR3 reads CASSLGSVGSYEQYF. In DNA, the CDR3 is TGTGCCAGCAGCTTGGGCTCGGTCGGCTCCTACGAGCAGTACTTC.

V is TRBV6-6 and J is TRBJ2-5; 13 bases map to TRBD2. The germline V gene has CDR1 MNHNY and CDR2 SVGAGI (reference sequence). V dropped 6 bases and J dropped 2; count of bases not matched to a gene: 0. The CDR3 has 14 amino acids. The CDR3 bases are TGTGCCAGCAGGGGACTAGCGGGACAAGAGACCCAGTACTTC. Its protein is CASRGLAGQETQYF.

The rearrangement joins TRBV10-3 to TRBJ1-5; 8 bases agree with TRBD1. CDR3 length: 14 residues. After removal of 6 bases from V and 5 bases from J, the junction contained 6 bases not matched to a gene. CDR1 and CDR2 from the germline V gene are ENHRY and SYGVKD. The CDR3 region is CAIRGQGADQPQHF. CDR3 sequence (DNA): TGTGCCATCAGAGGCCAGGGGGCCGATCAGCCCCAGCATTTT.

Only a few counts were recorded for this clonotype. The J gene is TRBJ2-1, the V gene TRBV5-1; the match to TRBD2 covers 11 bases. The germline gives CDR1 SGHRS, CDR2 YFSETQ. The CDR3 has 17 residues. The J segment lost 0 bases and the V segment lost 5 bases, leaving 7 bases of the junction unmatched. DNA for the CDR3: TGCGCCAGCAGGATTAGCGGGGGGGTTAGCTCCTACAATGAGCAGTTCTTC. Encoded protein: CASRISGGVSSYNEQFF.

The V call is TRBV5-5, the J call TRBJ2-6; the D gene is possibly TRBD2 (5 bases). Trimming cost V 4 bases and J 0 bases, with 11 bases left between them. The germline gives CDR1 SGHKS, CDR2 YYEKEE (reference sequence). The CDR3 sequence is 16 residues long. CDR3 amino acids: CASSKISGSGANVLTF. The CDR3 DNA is TGTGCCAGCAGCAAAATAAGCGGCTCTGGGGCCAACGTCCTGACTTTC.

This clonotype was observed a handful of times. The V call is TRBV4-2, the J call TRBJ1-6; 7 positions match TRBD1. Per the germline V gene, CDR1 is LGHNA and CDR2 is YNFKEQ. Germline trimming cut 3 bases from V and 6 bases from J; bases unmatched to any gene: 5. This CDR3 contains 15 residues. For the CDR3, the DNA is TGTGCCAGCAGCCACAGACAGGGAACTAATTCACCCCTCCACTTT. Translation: CASSHRQGTNSPLHF.